A selection of T cell receptor beta chains follows, all from one sample in a study of T cell responses to AZD1222 COVID-19 vaccine. Assay: immunoSEQ multiplex PCR; the TCRdb copy retains only in-frame clones and omits some. The sample lists some 120,000 clones, about nine tenths occurring once. Material: peripheral blood, obtained on day 0 of AZD1222 vaccination. These receptors all come from an adult in good health. CDR3s include the opening cysteine and the closing phenylalanine or tryptophan. The order of the fields is V gene, clone size, D gene, J gene, CDR3 protein, CDR3 DNA. A D gene is named only where the DNA matches it firmly. Only some rows state a clone size, as once, few, many or a class for expanded clones.

v_gene: TRBV4-3; abundance: NA; d_gene: NA; j_gene: TRBJ2-7; CDR3aa: CASSQEGTFSYEQYF; CDR3nt: TGCGCCAGCAGCCAAGAAGGGACTTTTTCCTACGAGCAGTACTTC
v_gene: TRBV30; abundance: NA; d_gene: NA; j_gene: TRBJ1-1; CDR3aa: CAWSLWSSSEAFF; CDR3nt: TGTGCCTGGAGTTTGTGGTCCAGCTCTGAAGCTTTCTTT
v_gene: TRBV6-2/TRBV6-3; abundance: NA; d_gene: NA; j_gene: TRBJ2-6; CDR3aa: CASSYSGANVLTF; CDR3nt: TGTGCCAGCAGTTACTCTGGGGCCAACGTCCTGACTTTC
v_gene: TRBV7-2; abundance: NA; d_gene: NA; j_gene: TRBJ1-5; CDR3aa: CASSPGGRQPQHF; CDR3nt: TGTGCCAGCAGCCCGGGGGGGCGGCAGCCCCAGCATTTT
v_gene: TRBV28; abundance: NA; d_gene: NA; j_gene: TRBJ1-2; CDR3aa: CASSLGAVSFSGSYTF; CDR3nt: TGTGCCAGCAGTTTGGGCGCAGTCAGCTTCTCTGGGAGCTACACCTTC
v_gene: TRBV28; abundance: NA; d_gene: NA; j_gene: TRBJ1-2; CDR3aa: CASGATQDGYTF; CDR3nt: TGTGCCAGCGGTGCAACGCAAGATGGCTACACCTTC
v_gene: TRBV2; abundance: once; d_gene: TRBD1; j_gene: TRBJ1-1; CDR3aa: CGSGQGLVVTEAFF; CDR3nt: TGTGGCTCCGGACAGGGTTTAGTGGTCACTGAAGCTTTCTTT
v_gene: TRBV24-1; abundance: few; d_gene: TRBD1; j_gene: TRBJ1-3; CDR3aa: CATSDLTERQGTHSGNTIYF; CDR3nt: TGTGCCACCAGTGATTTGACTGAGAGACAGGGCACTCACTCTGGAAACACCATATATTTT
v_gene: TRBV18; abundance: NA; d_gene: NA; j_gene: TRBJ2-6; CDR3aa: CASLSGGANVLTF; CDR3nt: TGTGCCAGCTTATCGGGGGGGGCCAACGTCCTGACTTTC
v_gene: TRBV7-9; abundance: NA; d_gene: NA; j_gene: TRBJ1-3; CDR3aa: CASSPPGGNGNTIYF; CDR3nt: TGTGCCAGCAGCCCCCCGGGGGGGAATGGAAACACCATATATTTT
v_gene: TRBV10-3; abundance: NA; d_gene: NA; j_gene: TRBJ1-1; CDR3aa: CAIIYPAEGHLHTEAFF; CDR3nt: TGTGCCATCATTTACCCCGCAGAGGGACATTTACACACTGAAGCTTTCTTT
v_gene: TRBV5-1; abundance: few; d_gene: NA; j_gene: TRBJ1-1; CDR3aa: CASSIAVGLEAFF; CDR3nt: TGCGCCAGCAGCATCGCGGTGGGCCTTGAAGCTTTCTTT
v_gene: TRBV30; abundance: NA; d_gene: NA; j_gene: TRBJ1-3; CDR3aa: CAWSEGPGNTIYF; CDR3nt: TGTGCCTGGAGTGAGGGCCCTGGAAACACCATATATTTT
v_gene: TRBV9; abundance: NA; d_gene: NA; j_gene: TRBJ2-1; CDR3aa: CASSVSPQAEGEQFF; CDR3nt: TGTGCCAGCAGCGTCTCCCCGCAAGCGGAGGGTGAGCAGTTCTTC
v_gene: TRBV19; abundance: once; d_gene: TRBD1; j_gene: TRBJ2-6; CDR3aa: CASGTGGSGANVLTF; CDR3nt: TGTGCCAGTGGGACAGGGGGCTCTGGGGCCAACGTCCTGACTTTC